Presented here are 5 T cell receptor beta chains from one specimen sequenced in a study of prognosis after radiotherapy for stage I lung cancer. From genomic DNA, two-round multiplex PCR was used to amplify TCR beta CDR3. Round one of PCR was performed, and it used primers specific to each TRBV and TRBJ gene. Each CDR3 protein gets one entry after TCRdb re-called the multiplex PCR reads with MiXCR. The sample contains 20,000 to 30,000 distinct CDR3 sequences, 35% to 50% of which appear only once. The specimen comprised PBMCs, sampled before or after stereotactic body radiation therapy (not recorded which). Receptors were obtained from a donor over 45 with non-small cell lung cancer.

The chain carries TRBV7-9 and TRBJ2-2; unclear D gene. Trimming took 2 bases from V and 4 from J, leaving 11 bases between them. CDR3 length: 15 residues. Germline values: CDR1 SEHNR, CDR2 FQNEAQ (reference sequence). The CDR3 region is CASSLLVSGTGELFF. The CDR3 DNA is TGTGCCAGCAGCTTATTGGTGTCTGGCACCGGGGAGCTGTTTTTT.

The genes are TRBV11-3 and TRBJ2-7; D is possibly TRBD1 (5 bases). Trimming left V 3 bases short and J 6 bases short, with 15 bases between. Looked up from germline, CDR1 is SGHNT and CDR2 is YENEEA. There are 14 residues in the CDR3. The CDR3 reads CASSFRKWGLEQYF. The CDR3 DNA follows: TGTGCCAGCAGCTTTAGGAAGTGGGGCCTCGAGCAGTACTTC.

This clonotype was counted at least ten times. The CDR3 DNA is TGTGCCAGCAGTTACGGTGCCTCTGGCTACACCTTC. Translated: CASSYGASGYTF. The chain couples TRBV6-9 to TRBJ1-2; D is undetermined. With 3 bases removed from V and 7 bases from J, the gap between germline ends came to 9 bases. Germline CDR1 reads MNHGY; CDR2 reads SVAAGI. CDR3 size: 12 residues.

A note on this clonotype: A far larger clone is off by one base, so a read error is likely. The rearrangement uses TRBV6-9 and TRBJ2-1; D is unclear. The CDR3 loop spans 18 amino acids. Germline assignment: CDR1 MNHGY and CDR2 SVAAGI. V was trimmed by 3 bases and J by 9 bases, leaving 27 bases between them. The CDR3, as DNA: TGTGCCAGCAGTTACTCCCCATCCACGCGGTGCGGCCATGGTGAGCAGTTCTTC. Translating it yields CASSYSPSTRCGHGEQFF.

The table lists this clonotype with many counts. For the CDR3, the DNA is TGTGCCAGCAGCGGCGGACTAGCGGCGGGGGAGCTGTTTTTT. Protein: CASSGGLAAGELFF. This rearrangement joins TRBV5-4 to TRBJ2-2, with 10 positions matching TRBD2. The germline V gene has CDR1 SGHNT and CDR2 YYREEE (reference sequence). This CDR3 contains 14 residues. The J segment lost 8 bases and the V segment lost 4 bases, leaving 5 bases of the junction unmatched.